This TCR beta chain comes out of a study of early T cells in non-severe SARS-CoV-2 infection. The table lists this clonotype with many counts. The CDR3 runs to 14 residues. Germline assignment: CDR1 MNHEY and CDR2 SMNVEV (reference sequence). Trimming shortened V by 4 bases and J by 3 bases, and 13 bases separated the two germline ends. TCRdb redid the calling of the 5' RACE reads with MiXCR, one entry per CDR3 protein. The data hold approximately 31,000 distinct CDR3 sequences, with around 5.8% observed a single time. The receptor comes from an adult who was a healthcare worker with PCR-confirmed SARS-CoV-2 infection or an uninfected control (not recorded which). The chain is built from TRBV27 and TRBJ2-7, with TRBD1 as a possible D gene (5 bases). Sequencing was performed on whole blood. The CDR3 nucleotides read TGTGCCAGCAGTTGGGTCGGCAGGGACTACGAGCAGTACTTC. This encodes CASSWVGRDYEQYF.